This entry is about one T cell receptor beta chain. The V end was cut by 4 bases, the J end by 8 bases, with 13 bases between. Looked up from germline, CDR1 is SGHNT and CDR2 is YYREEE (reference sequence). The CDR3 is 13 amino acids. In the original analysis: Reference gene primer amplification yielded estimated nucleated cell counts. Produced via immunoSEQ multiplex PCR; TCRdb's table is partial and in-frame only. The D gene and trimming were derived from the DNA, and the V and J assignments and clone size from that table. The sample lists fewer than 300,000 clones, 83% seen once, with under 3% in the top ten. The data derive from a study of blood T cell repertoires in COVID-19. For the study at large: The samples span acute and convalescent COVID-19 from the United States, Italy and Spain. In each case, the material was cDNA or gDNA derived from T cells, B-cell-depleted T cells, or PBMCs.

The chain joins TRBV5-4 to TRBJ2-1, with D unclear. The sequence came from a woman aged 70-85 years with active or convalescent COVID-19. Sequencing used peripheral blood. CDR3: CASSPAPSYEQFF. Here the CDR3 DNA reads TGTGCCAGCAGCCCCGCCCCTAGTTATGAGCAGTTCTTC.